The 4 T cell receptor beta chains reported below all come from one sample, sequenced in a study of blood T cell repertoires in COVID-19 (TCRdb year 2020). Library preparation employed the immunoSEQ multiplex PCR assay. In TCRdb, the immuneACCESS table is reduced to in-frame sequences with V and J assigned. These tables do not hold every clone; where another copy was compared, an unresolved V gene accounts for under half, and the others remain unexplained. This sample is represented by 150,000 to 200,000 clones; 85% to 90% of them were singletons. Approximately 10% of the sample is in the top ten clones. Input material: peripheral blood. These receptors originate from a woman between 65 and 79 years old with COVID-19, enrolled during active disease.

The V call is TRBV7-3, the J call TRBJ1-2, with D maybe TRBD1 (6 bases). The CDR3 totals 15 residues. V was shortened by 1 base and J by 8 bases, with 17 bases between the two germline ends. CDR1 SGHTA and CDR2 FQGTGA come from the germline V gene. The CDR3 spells CASSLNGGLTMGYTF. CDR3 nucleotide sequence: TGTGCCAGCAGCTTAAACGGGGGGCTAACTATGGGCTACACCTTC.

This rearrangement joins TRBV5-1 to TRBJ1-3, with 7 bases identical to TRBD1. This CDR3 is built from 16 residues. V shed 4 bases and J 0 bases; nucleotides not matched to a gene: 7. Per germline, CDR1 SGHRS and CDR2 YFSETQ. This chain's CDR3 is CASSLGPGGSGNTIYF. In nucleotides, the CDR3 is TGCGCCAGCAGCCTTGGCCCAGGGGGCTCTGGAAACACCATATATTTT.

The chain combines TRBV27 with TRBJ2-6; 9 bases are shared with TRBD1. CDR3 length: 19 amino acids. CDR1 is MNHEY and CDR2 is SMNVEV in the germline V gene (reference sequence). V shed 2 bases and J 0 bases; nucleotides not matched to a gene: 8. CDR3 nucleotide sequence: TGTGCCAGCAGTTTACGACGGGACAGGGCTTTCTCTGGGGCCAACGTCCTGACTTTC. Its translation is CASSLRRDRAFSGANVLTF.

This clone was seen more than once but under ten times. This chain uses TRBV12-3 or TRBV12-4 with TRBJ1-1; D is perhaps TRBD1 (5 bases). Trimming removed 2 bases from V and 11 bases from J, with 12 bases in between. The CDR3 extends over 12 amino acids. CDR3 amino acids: CASSLRRGEAFF. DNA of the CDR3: TGTGCCAGCAGTTTAAGGAGGGGTGAGGCTTTCTTT.